The present entry profiles one T cell receptor beta chain with its context. Authors' methods: Cell counts per sample came from amplifying reference gene primers. Clones were sequenced by immunoSEQ multiplex PCR, and TCRdb holds only the in-frame ones, with some missing. Clone size and V and J calls were adopted from that table, with D and trimming inferred from the DNA. The profile covers about 94,000 clones, with about 80% appearing a single time and roughly 6.3% taken by the ten largest. The sample belongs to a study of blood T cell repertoires in COVID-19. The overall study: Collection of acute and convalescent COVID-19 samples took place in the United States, Italy and Spain. Sample material is recorded as cDNA or gDNA derived from T cells, B-cell-depleted T cells, or PBMCs.

The CDR3 is 15 amino acids. Trimming took off 1 base at V and 7 bases at J, with 16 bases between the two ends. The germline gives CDR1 SGHTA, CDR2 FQGNSA. Material: peripheral blood. The chain is built from TRBV7-2 and TRBJ2-5; TRBD1 might be the D (5 bases). This TCR derives from a man in his 60s with acute or convalescent COVID-19. The CDR3 sequence: CASSLGGRRIMTQYF. DNA of the CDR3: TGTGCCAGCAGCTTAGGGGGCAGGCGTATTATGACCCAGTACTTC.